The clone carrying this T cell receptor (beta chain) was seen a single time. Its antigen remains unidentified. This specimen comes from a study of shared clonotypes between healthy human individuals. Study-wide results and limits: The authors expected sequencing depth to affect clonotype sharing among donors.

All participating donors were Caucasian adults from Nashville, Tennessee. The study ran the assay at deep level. Unsorted PBMC contributed approximately 270 ng DNA, roughly 30,000 T cell genomes, to each replicate PCR. The protocol was immunoSEQ multiplex PCR, while the TCRdb copy is restricted to in-frame clones and leaves out a portion. The sample includes about 490,000 clones, about three quarters of them seen just once. This CDR3 contains 15 residues. Looked up from germline, CDR1 is SGHRS and CDR2 is YFSETQ. Trimming removed 0 bases from V and 5 bases from J; junction bases left unmatched: 4. The material sequenced was PBMCs. The chain combines TRBV5-1 with TRBJ2-5; 10 nucleotides line up with TRBD1. The receptor comes from a woman in her thirties or forties in good health. Some clones in this sample may be carry-over from other donors' samples. This CDR3 reads CASSLEGTGEETQYF. In DNA form, the CDR3 reads TGCGCCAGCAGCTTGGAGGGGACAGGGGAGGAGACCCAGTACTTC.